Following are 18 T cell receptor beta chains from one sample sequenced in a study of spatial heterogeneity in lung cancer. TCRdb passed the 5' RACE reads through MiXCR, listing each CDR3 protein once. The sample records more than 30,000 distinct CDR3 sequences, roughly 5.8% being singletons. The sample's time point: sample taken at primary tumor resection. Whole RNA, which was extracted from tumor, nontumor lung tissue or frozen PBMC, was sequenced without any cell sorting. Sequences were derived from PBMCs, sampled at surgery. The source is a male donor with early-stage non-small cell lung cancer.

The CDR3 loop reads CASSLGSGGIQETQYF. CDR3 nucleotide sequence: TGTGCCAGCAGCTTAGGAAGCGGGGGGATACAAGAGACCCAGTACTTC. This chain joins TRBV7-3 and TRBJ2-5; TRBD2 aligns across 9 bases. CDR3 length: 16 residues. The J segment lost 2 bases and the V segment lost 2 bases, leaving 6 bases of the junction unmatched. The germline CDR1 and CDR2 sequences are SGHTA and FQGTGA.

This clonotype was detected only a few times. The J gene is TRBJ2-3, the V gene TRBV7-8; possible D gene TRBD1, 8 bases. Germline V gene lookup returns CDR1 SGHVS and CDR2 FQNEAQ. The CDR3 has 15 amino acids. V lost 5 bases and J 4 bases, leaving 16 bases between the germline ends. The CDR3 nucleotides are TGTGCCAGCAGCCCCCGACAGGGGAGGGCAGATACGCAGTATTTT. Translating it yields CASSPRQGRADTQYF. The variable domain in full, with the rest retrieved from reference TRBV7-8 and TRBJ2-3, is GAGVSQSPRYKVAKRGQDVALRCDPISGHVSLFWYQQALGQGPEFLTYFQNEAQLDKSGLPSDRFFAERPEGSVSTLKIQRTQQEDSAVYLCASSPRQGRADTQYFGPGTRLTVL.

V is TRBV7-8 and J is TRBJ1-6; possible D gene TRBD1, 5 bases. Germline V CDR1 and CDR2: SGHVS, FQNEAQ. Trimming removed 5 bases at V and 10 bases at J, with 12 bases between. CDR3 length: 13 residues. The CDR3 nucleotides read TGTGCCAGCAGCCCCGTTAGGGACTCACCCCTCCACTTT. Its translation is CASSPVRDSPLHF.

The rearrangement joins TRBV2 to TRBJ1-2, with D possibly matching TRBD1 (6 bases). Trimming shortened V by 2 bases and J by 6 bases, and 10 bases separated the two germline ends. Germline CDR1 and CDR2: SNHLY and FYNNEI. The CDR3 totals 13 residues. The CDR3 DNA is TGTGCCAGCAGTGAAACAGGGAGGAATGGCTACACCTTC. Residues: CASSETGRNGYTF.

This clonotype was seen ten or more times. In nucleotides, the CDR3 is TGCAGTGCTAGAGATCGGGGAGAGTCTCTCCACTTT. It translates to CSARDRGESLHF. This sequence joins TRBV20-1 and TRBJ1-6; no clear D. The CDR3 spans 12 residues. CDR1 and CDR2 from the germline V gene are DFQATT and SNEGSKA (reference sequence). The V end was cut by 0 bases, the J end by 16 bases, with 13 bases between.

This clonotype was seen at least ten times. The genes are TRBV20-1 and TRBJ1-1, with a tentative D call TRBD1 (5 bases). V was cut by 5 bases and J by 8 bases, with 15 bases left in between. The CDR3 spans 12 residues. Germline V CDR1 and CDR2: DFQATT, SNEGSKA (reference sequence). Here the CDR3 DNA reads TGCAGTGCTTCCCGACAGAAAGGCGAAGCTTTCTTT. Amino acid sequence: CSASRQKGEAFF.

At least ten counts were recorded for this clonotype. One end of the junction is discordant with germline, which a read error may explain. The chain joins TRBV11-3 to TRBJ1-5; D is perhaps TRBD1 (6 bases). The CDR3 is 17 amino acids. Germline V gene lookup returns CDR1 SGHNT and CDR2 YENEEA. The CDR3 DNA sequence: TGTGCCAGCAGCCTAGAAAACGGGACATTCCCCAATCAGCCCCAGCATTTT. It translates to CASSLENGTFPNQPQHF.

This clonotype was counted a few times. This rearrangement joins TRBV5-1 to TRBJ2-7, with 9 positions matching TRBD1. J lost 3 bases, V lost 4 bases, and 5 bases had no gene match. This CDR3 has 14 residues. The germline V gene encodes CDR1 SGHRS and CDR2 YFSETQ. The CDR3 is CASSSSTGGYEQYF. The CDR3 DNA reads TGCGCCAGCAGCAGTTCGACAGGGGGCTACGAGCAGTACTTC.

This clonotype showed up many times. J is TRBJ1-1 and V is TRBV11-2; D uncertain. Per germline, CDR1 SGHAT and CDR2 FQNNGV. The ends were cut back, 4 bases at V and 0 bases at J, with 15 bases in the middle. The CDR3 loop spans 16 amino acids. CDR3 protein: CASSSIRGPMNTEAFF. As DNA, the CDR3 is TGTGCCAGCAGCTCAATCCGGGGTCCTATGAACACTGAAGCTTTCTTT.

The V gene is TRBV9, the J gene TRBJ2-2, with a tentative D call TRBD1 (5 bases). CDR3 length: 15 amino acids. CDR1 SGDLS and CDR2 YYNGEE come from the germline V gene. V lost 0 bases and J 2 bases, leaving 8 bases between the germline ends. The DNA of the CDR3 is TGTGCCAGCAGCGTAGCTGACAGCAACACCGGGGAGCTGTTTTTT. Its translation: CASSVADSNTGELFF.

This clonotype occurred many times. The chain has TRBV2 and TRBJ2-2, with D hard to call. The CDR3 spans 13 residues. V was trimmed by 2 bases and J by 7 bases, leaving 8 bases between them. Germline values: CDR1 SNHLY, CDR2 FYNNEI. DNA of the CDR3: TGTGCCAGCAGTGAAAGGACCATCGGGGAGCTGTTTTTT. Translating gives CASSERTIGELFF.

The chain couples TRBV4-2 to TRBJ2-5; D may be TRBD2 (6 bases). CDR1 and CDR2 (germline): LGHNA, YNFKEQ. The germline V and J ends were trimmed by 1 base and 5 bases, with 20 bases remaining between them. The CDR3 totals 17 residues. CDR3: CASSQARGRGFRETQYF. The CDR3, as DNA: TGTGCCAGCAGCCAAGCCCGAGGCCGGGGGTTTAGGGAGACCCAGTACTTC.

This clonotype was seen repeatedly, ten times or more. The chain carries TRBV29-1 and TRBJ1-4; D is ambiguous. Germline values: CDR1 SQVTM, CDR2 ANQGSEA. Trimming pared 7 bases from V and 5 bases from J, leaving 14 bases between. The CDR3 spans 13 residues. The CDR3 DNA is TGCAGCGCGAACGGAGGGCCGAATGAAAAACTGTTTTTT. It specifies CSANGGPNEKLFF.

This clonotype was seen at least ten times. The chain links TRBV6-6 to TRBJ2-1; D may match TRBD1 or TRBD2 (5 bases each). Germline CDR1 is MNHNY and CDR2 is SVGAGI (reference sequence). The CDR3 covers 12 residues. Deletions cut 6 bases from V and 9 bases from J, with 12 bases between. The CDR3 DNA reads TGTGCCAGCAGCCCCGGTGGGGGTGAGCAGTTCTTC. It codes for CASSPGGGEQFF.

This clonotype was picked up a small number of times. The rearrangement uses TRBV27 and TRBJ1-2; TRBD1 agrees at 8 bases. The CDR3 has 17 amino acids. Germline values: CDR1 MNHEY, CDR2 SMNVEV (reference sequence). The V gene end was trimmed by 2 bases and the J gene end by 2 bases; junction bases not matched to a gene: 10. The CDR3 here is CASSLTRGTGDNYGYTF. In nucleotides, the CDR3 is TGTGCCAGCAGTTTAACAAGGGGGACAGGCGACAACTATGGCTACACCTTC.

This clonotype has a count of ten or more. Written as DNA, the CDR3 is TGTGCCAGCAGTGACCGGGAGGAAGAGTACGAGCAGTACTTC. This codes for CASSDREEEYEQYF. This chain links TRBV28 with TRBJ2-7, with TRBD2 identical over 7 bases. Germline loops: CDR1 MDHEN, CDR2 SYDVKM. After removal of 5 bases from V and 4 bases from J, the junction contained 8 bases not matched to a gene. The CDR3 covers 14 residues.

The gene calls are TRBV20-1 and TRBJ2-7; D perhaps matches TRBD1 (5 bases). Germline CDR1 reads DFQATT; CDR2 reads SNEGSKA (reference sequence). CDR3 length equals 14 residues. V lost 1 base and J 2 bases, leaving 12 bases between the germline ends. The CDR3 coding sequence is TGCAGTGCTAGAGTACCAGGGTTACCCTACGAGCAGTACTTC. It codes for CSARVPGLPYEQYF.

This clonotype was observed many times. The chain couples TRBV20-1 to TRBJ1-1; D uncertain. In germline, CDR1 is DFQATT, CDR2 SNEGSKA (reference sequence). The CDR3 runs 16 residues. With 8 bases removed from V and 0 bases from J, the gap between germline ends came to 22 bases. In DNA form, the CDR3 reads TGCAGTACCTCGGGAACAGCTATTTCGATGAACACTGAAGCTTTCTTT. Translating gives CSTSGTAISMNTEAFF.